This T cell receptor beta chain was retrieved from a study of cytomegalovirus exposure and HLA in healthy donors. About the research overall: Early released data comprised 80 million or so unique TCRs from HLA-typed donors.

PCR used 60 Vbeta primers and 13 Jbeta primers. Data came from immunoSEQ multiplex PCR; TCRdb stores just in-frame clones and leaves some out. The table lists roughly 150,000 clones, approximately 78% of them singletons. Trimming took 6 bases from V and 3 from J; bases not matched to a gene: 13. CDR3 length: 16 residues. Germline V gene sequence: CDR1 MDHEN, CDR2 SYDVKM. Sample: PBMCs. The rearrangement uses TRBV28 and TRBJ2-7, with 8 bases aligning to TRBD1. This receptor was identified in a girl aged 2 to 10 in good health and CMV-seropositive. The CDR3 nucleotides read TGTGCCAGCAGGTACTCCGGGACAGGCCTGTTCTACGAGCAGTACTTC. Its translation is CASRYSGTGLFYEQYF.